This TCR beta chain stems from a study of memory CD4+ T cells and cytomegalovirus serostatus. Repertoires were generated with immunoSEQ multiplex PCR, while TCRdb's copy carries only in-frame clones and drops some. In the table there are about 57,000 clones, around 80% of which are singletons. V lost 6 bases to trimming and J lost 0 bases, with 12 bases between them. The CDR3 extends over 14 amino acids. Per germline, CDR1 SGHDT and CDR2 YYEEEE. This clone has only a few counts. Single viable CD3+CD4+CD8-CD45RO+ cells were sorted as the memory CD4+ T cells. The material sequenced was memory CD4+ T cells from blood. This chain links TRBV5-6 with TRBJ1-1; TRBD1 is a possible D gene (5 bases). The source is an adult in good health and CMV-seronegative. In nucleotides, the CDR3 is TGTGCCAGCACCCGGGGGTTTCTGAACACTGAAGCTTTCTTT. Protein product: CASTRGFLNTEAFF.